Listed below are T cell receptor beta chains from one sample, sequenced in a study of T cell responses to AZD1222 COVID-19 vaccine. Here immunoSEQ multiplex PCR was the method, and the copy in TCRdb shows in-frame clones only, minus some. Of some 130,000 clones in the sample, 75% to 95% were seen once. The sequences come from peripheral blood, collected on day 0 of AZD1222 vaccination. These receptors were taken from an adult in good health. The CDR3 runs from the conserved cysteine through the conserved F or W. Fields, in order: D gene, J gene, V gene, clone size, CDR3 protein, CDR3 DNA. A D gene is named only where the DNA matches it firmly. Clone size is given for some rows only: seen once, a few or many times, or a class if the clone is expanded.

D: .; J: TRBJ1-1; V: TRBV4-3; size: once; CDR3: CASSQGTEAFF; DNA: TGCGCCAGCAGCCAAGGGACAGAAGCTTTCTTT
D: TRBD1; J: TRBJ2-2; V: TRBV10-2; size: .; CDR3: CASSGQGPSNTGELFF; DNA: TGCGCCAGCAGTGGACAGGGACCCTCGAACACCGGGGAGCTGTTTTTT
D: .; J: TRBJ1-3; V: TRBV7-9; size: few; CDR3: CASSYPGRPGYF; DNA: TGTGCCAGCAGCTACCCGGGAAGGCCGGGGTATTTT
D: .; J: TRBJ1-2; V: TRBV19; size: .; CDR3: CASSIAGDNYGYTF; DNA: TGTGCCAGTAGTATTGCAGGAGATAACTATGGCTACACCTTC
D: .; J: TRBJ1-5; V: TRBV28; size: .; CDR3: CASSLRGVGNQPQHF; DNA: TGTGCCAGCAGTCTAAGAGGGGTCGGCAATCAGCCCCAGCATTTT
D: .; J: TRBJ1-3; V: TRBV3-1/TRBV3-2; size: .; CDR3: CASSQDLGASGNTIYF; DNA: TGTGCCAGCAGCCAAGATCTGGGGGCCTCTGGAAACACCATATATTTT
D: .; J: TRBJ1-6; V: TRBV27; size: once; CDR3: CASSLGGSFYNSPLHF; DNA: TGTGCCAGCAGTTTAGGGGGGAGCTTCTATAATTCACCCCTCCACTTT
D: .; J: TRBJ2-7; V: TRBV29-1; size: .; CDR3: CSVLSGDSYEQYF; DNA: TGCAGCGTTCTCAGTGGGGATTCATACGAGCAGTACTTC
D: .; J: TRBJ2-7; V: TRBV6-5; size: .; CDR3: CASSYRWGSEQYF; DNA: TGTGCCAGCAGTTACCGCTGGGGCAGCGAGCAGTACTTC
D: .; J: TRBJ1-4; V: TRBV28; size: .; CDR3: CASSPGGAREKLFF; DNA: TGTGCCAGCAGTCCTGGGGGGGCTAGAGAAAAACTGTTTTTT
D: .; J: TRBJ1-5; V: TRBV11-2; size: .; CDR3: CASSNRDQPQHF; DNA: TGTGCCAGCAGCAACCGGGATCAGCCCCAGCATTTT
D: TRBD1; J: TRBJ1-2; V: TRBV2; size: .; CDR3: CASIGTVNYGYTF; DNA: TGTGCCAGCATAGGGACAGTTAACTATGGCTACACCTTC
D: TRBD2; J: TRBJ2-5; V: TRBV28; size: .; CDR3: CASSSTSGGETQYF; DNA: TGTGCCAGCAGTTCGACTAGCGGGGGGGAGACCCAGTACTTC
D: .; J: TRBJ1-4; V: TRBV6-5; size: .; CDR3: CASSFTGINEKLFF; DNA: TGTGCCAGCAGTTTTACAGGGATTAATGAAAAACTGTTTTTT
D: TRBD1; J: TRBJ2-6; V: TRBV9; size: .; CDR3: CASTTGGAGANVLTF; DNA: TGTGCCAGCACAACAGGGGGCGCTGGGGCCAACGTCCTGACTTTC
D: .; J: TRBJ2-1; V: TRBV11-2; size: .; CDR3: CASSFLGGSYNEQFF; DNA: TGTGCCAGCAGCTTCCTAGGGGGATCCTACAATGAGCAGTTCTTC
D: TRBD1; J: TRBJ2-7; V: TRBV28; size: .; CDR3: CASTTGQGSYEQYF; DNA: TGTGCCAGCACCACGGGACAGGGATCCTACGAGCAGTACTTC
D: .; J: TRBJ1-5; V: TRBV27; size: .; CDR3: CASSFLGFDQPQHF; DNA: TGTGCCAGCAGTTTTTTAGGGTTCGATCAGCCCCAGCATTTT
D: TRBD2; J: TRBJ2-7; V: TRBV27; size: once; CDR3: CATAASGGAYEQYF; DNA: TGTGCCACCGCGGCTAGCGGGGGGGCATACGAGCAGTACTTC
D: TRBD2; J: TRBJ2-1; V: TRBV4-3; size: .; CDR3: CASSQDSVGGGAGEQFF; DNA: TGCGCCAGCAGCCAAGATTCTGTGGGCGGGGGGGCTGGAGAGCAGTTCTTC
D: .; J: TRBJ1-2; V: TRBV25-1; size: .; CDR3: CASSELGEYGYTF; DNA: TGTGCCAGCAGTGAACTGGGGGAGTACGGCTACACCTTC
D: .; J: TRBJ2-2; V: TRBV6-5; size: few; CDR3: CASSYSPDNTGELFF; DNA: TGTGCCAGCAGTTACTCCCCGGACAACACCGGGGAGCTGTTTTTT
D: TRBD1; J: TRBJ1-4; V: TRBV4-2; size: few; CDR3: CASSQDPGTGSEKLFF; DNA: TGTGCCAGCAGCCAAGACCCGGGGACAGGGAGTGAAAAACTGTTTTTT
D: .; J: TRBJ2-3; V: TRBV6-2/TRBV6-3; size: .; CDR3: CASSQGGDTQYF; DNA: TGTGCCAGCAGCCAGGGGGGAGATACGCAGTATTTT
D: .; J: TRBJ1-2; V: TRBV6-5; size: .; CDR3: CASSYPGAHGYTF; DNA: TGTGCCAGCAGTTACCCAGGGGCGCATGGCTACACCTTC
D: TRBD1; J: TRBJ1-1; V: TRBV10-3; size: once; CDR3: CAIGGTDTEAFF; DNA: TGTGCCATCGGAGGGACAGACACTGAAGCTTTCTTT
D: .; J: TRBJ2-1; V: TRBV5-3; size: .; CDR3: CARSEAPSFSYNEQFF; DNA: TGTGCCAGAAGTGAAGCGCCTAGCTTCTCCTACAATGAGCAGTTCTTC